One and the same sample provided the 29 T cell receptor beta chains below, sequenced in a study of PD-L1 blockade in urothelial cancer (dated by TCRdb to 2016 to 2017). The label giving this sample's time point can be read as: pretreatment peripheral blood. The library was produced with the immunoSEQ multiplex PCR assay. The immuneACCESS repertoire file appears here via TCRdb, limited to in-frame rearrangements. These files lack a portion of the clones; in checked studies, under half of the deficit traces to unresolved V genes, and the cause of the others is not known. For this sample there are approximately 94,000 clones; 80% to 90% appear just once. 2% to 2.5% of the sample belongs to the ten largest clones. Sequencing used PBMCs, obtained around atezolizumab (anti-PD-L1) treatment. Receptors originate from a man between 60 and 70 years old with urothelial cancer.

The V call is TRBV5-1, the J call TRBJ1-2; D remains unclear. Looked up from germline, CDR1 is SGHRS and CDR2 is YFSETQ. Trimming left V 7 bases short and J 8 bases short, with 21 bases between. CDR3 length: 14 amino acids. CDR3 coding DNA: TGCGCCAGCCGACCTACACAGACATTAATGGGCTACACCTTC. Its translation: CASRPTQTLMGYTF.

This chain links TRBV6-4 with TRBJ2-2; no clear D. CDR3 length: 13 amino acids. Germline lookup yields CDR1 MRHNA and CDR2 SNTAGT. Trimming pared 5 bases from V and 5 bases from J, leaving 9 bases between. In DNA form, the CDR3 reads TGTGCCAGCAGTCCTCGAGCTACCGGGGAGCTGTTTTTT. Protein: CASSPRATGELFF.

CDR3 DNA sequence: TGTGCCTGGAGCCTCAGGGGTTCGGTGGGCTACACCTTC. This gives the protein CAWSLRGSVGYTF. The chain is built from TRBV30 and TRBJ1-2; tentatively, D is TRBD1 (6 bases). Trimming removed 3 bases at V and 8 bases at J, with 16 bases between. The CDR3 length is 13 residues. CDR1 and CDR2 (germline): GTSNPN, SVGIG (reference sequence). The full variable domain, its missing parts supplied by reference TRBV30 and TRBJ1-2, is SQTIHQWPATLVQPVGSPLSLECTVEGTSNPNLYWYRQAAGRGLQLLFYSVGIGQISSEVPQNLSASRPQDRQFILSSKKLLLSDSGFYLCAWSLRGSVGYTFGSGTRLTVV.

This clone was detected once. The chain is built from TRBV27 and TRBJ1-5; D may be TRBD1 (6 bases). Trimming pared 8 bases from V and 3 bases from J, leaving 14 bases between. Germline lookup yields CDR1 MNHEY and CDR2 SMNVEV (reference sequence). The CDR3 contains 14 residues. Written as DNA, the CDR3 is TGTGCCAGCGCGTCGGGGGGGGCCAATCAGCCCCAGCATTTT. This translates into CASASGGANQPQHF.

The rearrangement links TRBV6-5 to TRBJ2-7, with a tentative D call TRBD1 (5 bases). The V end lost 5 bases, the J end lost 7 bases, and 9 bases lay between the germline ends. Germline V lookup: CDR1 MNHEY, CDR2 SVGAGI. CDR3 length: 11 amino acids. CDR3 amino acids: CASSVGQEQYF. The CDR3 DNA reads as TGTGCCAGCAGTGTCGGACAAGAGCAGTACTTC.

The chain uses TRBV7-3 and TRBJ1-3; 9 bases are shared with TRBD1. V was clipped by 1 base and J by 5 bases; unmatched bases: 15. The CDR3 covers 19 residues. The V gene's germline CDR1 is SGHTA and CDR2 FQGTGA. CDR3 loop: CASSLRSRRDRVSRNTIYF. In nucleotides, the CDR3 is TGTGCCAGCAGCTTAAGGTCGAGGCGGGACAGGGTATCGAGAAACACCATATATTTT.

The chain recombines TRBV27 with TRBJ2-7, with 9 bases lining up with TRBD2. The CDR3 runs 14 residues. Unmatched junction bases numbered 7, after V lost 4 bases and J lost 6 bases. Germline V gene data show CDR1 as MNHEY and CDR2 as SMNVEV (reference sequence). CDR3 sequence: CASSSLAGPTEQYF. The CDR3 region has the DNA TGTGCCAGCAGTTCTCTAGCGGGACCCACCGAGCAGTACTTC.

The gene calls are TRBV21-1 and TRBJ1-4; the table's D call, TRBD1, was not checked against the DNA. TRBV21-1 is given as a pseudogene. CDR3 size: 16 residues. For the CDR3, the DNA is TGTGCCAGCAGCAAAAACGGGACAGGGGGCGATGAAAAACTGTTTTTT. Translating it yields CASSKNGTGGDEKLFF.

The rearrangement uses TRBV4-3 and TRBJ2-7; unclear D gene. V dropped 0 bases and J dropped 4 bases, with 7 bases sitting between them. There are 13 residues in the CDR3. Germline V gene data show CDR1 as LGHNA and CDR2 as YSLEER. CDR3 sequence (DNA): TGCGCCAGCAGCCAAGAACCACAGTACGAGCAGTACTTC. Its protein is CASSQEPQYEQYF.

The chain recombines TRBV6-5 with TRBJ1-6; D not certain. The CDR3 spans 14 residues. The V end lost 7 bases, the J end lost 7 bases, and 14 bases lay between the germline ends. CDR1 is MNHEY and CDR2 is SVGAGI in the germline V gene. CDR3 nucleotides: TGTGCCAGCACCCGACTTTGGAGGAATTCACCCCTCCACTTT. Amino acids: CASTRLWRNSPLHF.

This rearrangement joins TRBV29-1 to TRBJ2-5, with D maybe TRBD1 (6 bases). CDR3 size: 14 residues. V was trimmed by 6 bases and J by 4 bases, leaving 18 bases between them. Germline values: CDR1 SQVTM, CDR2 ANQGSEA. The CDR3 loop is CSVTPGQSAETQYF. CDR3 in DNA: TGCAGCGTCACTCCGGGACAATCGGCAGAGACCCAGTACTTC.

This clone appeared once. The gene calls are TRBV28 and TRBJ1-1; D is unresolved. Looked up from germline, CDR1 is MDHEN and CDR2 is SYDVKM. Trimming stripped 8 bases from V and 0 bases from J, with 16 bases between. The CDR3 consists of 15 residues. CDR3 region: CASLPGTAMNTEAFF. CDR3 in DNA: TGTGCCAGCCTCCCAGGAACGGCGATGAACACTGAAGCTTTCTTT.

The CDR3 is CASSPRKTGQGVGELFF. The DNA of the CDR3 is TGTGCCAGCAGTCCACGGAAGACGGGACAGGGGGTCGGGGAGCTGTTTTTT. The gene calls are TRBV27 and TRBJ2-2; 11 bases match TRBD1. Germline V gene data show CDR1 as MNHEY and CDR2 as SMNVEV (reference sequence). This CDR3 is built from 17 residues. V shed 5 bases and J 7 bases; nucleotides not matched to a gene: 12.

The chain employs TRBV7-9 and TRBJ2-3, with TRBD1 matching over 7 bases. Germline-derived CDR1 and CDR2 are SEHNR and FQNEAQ (reference sequence). The CDR3 length is 16 residues. V dropped 5 bases and J dropped 2; count of bases not matched to a gene: 10. In DNA form, the CDR3 reads TGTGCCAGCAGCCCTCTTCGGGACAGACCCACAGATACGCAGTATTTT. Translated, it gives CASSPLRDRPTDTQYF.

V usage is TRBV7-2 and J usage is TRBJ1-5; TRBD1 matches 7 bases. This CDR3 spans 16 amino acids. The trim removed 5 bases at V and 1 base at J, leaving 8 bases unmatched. The germline V gene has CDR1 SGHTA and CDR2 FQGNSA. The CDR3 coding sequence is TGTGCCAGCAGCCGGGAGACAGGGAGCAGCAATCAGCCCCAGCATTTT. Residues: CASSRETGSSNQPQHF. Complete variable domain (other parts from reference TRBV7-2 and TRBJ1-5): GAGVSQSPSNKVTEKGKDVELRCDPISGHTALYWYRQSLGQGLEFLIYFQGNSAPDKSGLPSDRFSAERTGGSVSTLTIQRTQQEDSAVYLCASSRETGSSNQPQHFGDGTRLSIL.

The V call is TRBV9, the J call TRBJ2-7; 11 bases align to TRBD1. CDR3 length: 16 residues. V gave up 0 bases and J gave up 5 bases; unmatched junction bases: 7. Germline V CDR1 and CDR2: SGDLS, YYNGEE. As DNA, the CDR3 is TGTGCCAGCAGCGTAGCTGGACAGGGGGCTCTGGACGAGCAGTACTTC. It is translated as CASSVAGQGALDEQYF.

V and J are TRBV4-2 and TRBJ1-2; TRBD1 matches at 11 bases. Germline CDR1 reads LGHNA; CDR2 reads YNFKEQ. Trimming at V came to 5 bases and at J to 5 bases, leaving 4 bases not matched to a gene. The CDR3 runs 14 residues. CDR3 region: CASSSGTGGYGYTF. CDR3 sequence (DNA): TGTGCCAGCAGCTCCGGGACAGGGGGGTATGGCTACACCTTC.

This clone was recorded only once. This CDR3 reads CASSPGTGYQPQHF. DNA of the CDR3: TGTGCCAGCAGTCCTGGGACAGGGTATCAGCCCCAGCATTTT. The chain employs TRBV2 and TRBJ1-5; the match to TRBD1 covers 9 bases. The CDR3 is 14 residues long. Germline assignment: CDR1 SNHLY and CDR2 FYNNEI. The trim removed 5 bases at V and 5 bases at J, leaving 4 bases unmatched.

The chain employs TRBV6-1 and TRBJ2-5, with D possibly matching TRBD1 (5 bases). The CDR3 contains 12 residues. Germline V gene lookup returns CDR1 MNHNS and CDR2 SASEGT. Trimming took 11 bases from V and 4 from J, leaving 14 bases between them. DNA for the CDR3: TGTGCCGCAAGTTCAGGGTTAGAGACCCAGTACTTC. Translating it yields CAASSGLETQYF.

This clone appeared a few times. This chain uses TRBV2 with TRBJ1-6; 7 bases align to TRBD1. The J segment lost 8 bases and the V segment lost 3 bases, leaving 4 bases of the junction unmatched. Per the germline V gene, CDR1 is SNHLY and CDR2 is FYNNEI. This CDR3 has 14 residues. The CDR3 DNA is TGTGCCAGCAGTGATGCCAGGGGGGATTCACCCCTCCACTTT. Its protein product is CASSDARGDSPLHF.

The chain links TRBV30 to TRBJ1-2; TRBD1 is a possible D gene (5 bases). The CDR3 consists of 12 residues. The germline CDR1 and CDR2 sequences are GTSNPN and SVGIG (reference sequence). V gave up 1 base and J gave up 8 bases, with 11 bases separating them. In nucleotides, the CDR3 is TGTGCCTGGAGTGAGGGGCTAGGCGGCTACACCTTC. It encodes CAWSEGLGGYTF.

The chain is built from TRBV5-4 and TRBJ2-3; 14 bases match TRBD2. CDR3 size: 19 residues. J was trimmed by 7 bases and V by 3 bases; bases with no gene match: 16. Germline V gene sequence: CDR1 SGHNT, CDR2 YYREEE (reference sequence). The DNA for the CDR3 is TGTGCCAGCAGCTCTACTTCCTTCGGACTAGCGGGAGGAAGAAATACGCAGTATTTT. Protein product: CASSSTSFGLAGGRNTQYF.

The genes are TRBV7-3 and TRBJ2-1; D might be TRBD2 (6 bases). This CDR3 contains 16 residues. In germline, CDR1 is SGHTA, CDR2 FQGTGA. The V gene lost 2 bases and the J gene lost 5 bases, with 16 bases spanning the gap. Written as DNA, the CDR3 is TGTGCCAGCAGCTTAGCAGCGGGTCCCGACCACAATGAGCAGTTCTTC. It codes for CASSLAAGPDHNEQFF.

The genes are TRBV18 and TRBJ1-3; D unclear. Germline V CDR1 and CDR2: KGHSH, LQKENI. This CDR3 region has 13 residues. Trimming removed 2 bases from V and 4 bases from J, with 6 bases in between. The chain's CDR3 is CASSPVEGNTIYF. The CDR3 coding sequence is TGTGCCAGCTCACCAGTGGAGGGAAACACCATATATTTT.

The chain carries TRBV10-3 and TRBJ2-1; weak D call: TRBD1 (6 bases). The CDR3 spans 13 residues. Trimming took 6 bases from V and 9 from J, leaving 15 bases between them. The germline gives CDR1 ENHRY, CDR2 SYGVKD. The CDR3, as DNA: TGTGCCATCAGATATCAGGGGAATGGTGAGCAGTTCTTC. Its protein product is CAIRYQGNGEQFF.

The genes are TRBV7-2 and TRBJ2-1, with D perhaps TRBD2 (5 bases). The V gene lost 1 base and the J gene lost 9 bases, with 13 bases spanning the gap. The CDR3 contains 14 residues. Germline values: CDR1 SGHTA, CDR2 FQGNSA. This CDR3 reads CASSLERLAGEQFF. The CDR3 DNA is TGTGCCAGCAGCTTAGAGCGGCTAGCAGGTGAGCAGTTCTTC.

The CDR3 coding sequence is TGTGCCAGCAGCTTATCAGGACTAGCGGGAGCCGATGAGCAGTTCTTC. The encoded protein is CASSLSGLAGADEQFF. The chain recombines TRBV7-9 with TRBJ2-1; TRBD2 agrees at 13 bases. The CDR3 length is 16 residues. V dropped 2 bases and J dropped 8; count of bases not matched to a gene: 6. From germline, CDR1 is SEHNR and CDR2 FQNEAQ (reference sequence).

The chain uses TRBV7-2 and TRBJ2-5, with 10 bases that match TRBD1. The CDR3 has 13 amino acids. CDR1 SGHTA and CDR2 FQGNSA come from the germline V gene. Losses at the gene ends were 5 bases for V and 5 bases for J; bases not matched to a gene: 2. This chain's CDR3 is CASSRDRGETQYF. The CDR3 DNA reads as TGTGCCAGCAGCCGGGACAGGGGTGAGACCCAGTACTTC.

The chain employs TRBV19 and TRBJ1-1, with 9 bases that match TRBD1. The CDR3 runs 13 residues. Germline loops: CDR1 LNHDA, CDR2 SQIVND (reference sequence). The J segment lost 0 bases and the V segment lost 10 bases, leaving 3 bases of the junction unmatched. The CDR3 nucleotides are TGTGCCACCCACAGGGGGCTGAACACTGAAGCTTTCTTT. Translation: CATHRGLNTEAFF.